One and the same sample provided the 3 T cell receptor beta chains below, sequenced in a study of T cell responses to AZD1222 COVID-19 vaccine. Repertoires were generated with immunoSEQ multiplex PCR, while TCRdb's copy carries only in-frame clones and drops some. In the table there are around 180,000 clones, 88% of which are singletons. Sequenced here: peripheral blood, sampled on day 0 of AZD1222 vaccination. Source of these receptors: an adult in good health.

The CDR3 sequence: CASSTGQPSPLHF. The CDR3 region has the DNA TGTGCCAGCAGTACGGGACAGCCTTCACCCCTCCACTTT. V and J are TRBV12-3 or TRBV12-4 and TRBJ1-6; 7 bases fit TRBD1. CDR3 size: 13 residues. Trimming cost V 5 bases and J 9 bases; bases outside gene matches: 4.

In DNA form, the CDR3 reads TGTGCCAGTAGCCCAGGGGATAACACTGAAGCTTTCTTT. Translating gives CASSPGDNTEAFF. This chain links TRBV19 with TRBJ1-1; D perhaps matches TRBD1 (6 bases). Trimming took 6 bases from V and 2 from J, leaving 10 bases between them. The V gene's germline CDR1 is LNHDA and CDR2 SQIVND (reference sequence). CDR3 length: 13 residues.

The rearrangement links TRBV5-8 to TRBJ2-1; no clear D gene. CDR1 and CDR2 (germline): SGHTS, YDEGEE. The CDR3 loop spans 13 amino acids. Trimming took off 1 base at V and 5 bases at J, with 7 bases between the two ends. The CDR3: CASSLSQNNEQFF. For the CDR3, the DNA is TGTGCCAGCAGCTTGTCACAGAACAATGAGCAGTTCTTC. Using reference TRBV5-8 and TRBJ2-1 for the parts outside the CDR3, the full variable domain is EAGVTQSPTHLIKTRGQQATLRCSPISGHTSVYWYQQALGLGLQFLLWYDEGEERNRGNFPPRFSGRQFPNYSSELNVNALELEDSALYLCASSLSQNNEQFFGPGTRLTVL.